This T cell receptor beta chain was sequenced in a study of shared clonotypes between healthy human individuals (dated by TCRdb to about 2020). In the study overall: The cohort comprised a couple of women and a few men aged 18 to 49 years. Different laboratories and diverse techniques were used to prepare libraries and sequence TCR repertoires, to increase sequencing depth and limit assay-specific biases. For each donor, CD4 naive and CD4 memory were each given three plates, CD8 naive was given two plates, and CD8 memory was given one plate. The study deeply sequenced blood TCR repertoires of about five healthy adults to estimate repertoire size and the extent of clonotype sharing between individuals. Each donor's leukapheresis produced roughly between roughly 0.85 and 9.5 billion PBMCs. Study-wide conclusions, independent of this receptor: Rarefaction of sorted-subset datasets indicated incomplete sequencing despite the large sequencing depth. Compared with non-shared clonotypes, the clonotypes found in all four sorted-subset donors had higher generation probabilities. Larger estimated clonotype richness was generally found for naive subsets than for memory subsets. Around 5% of naive CD4, 3% to 3.5% of naive CD8, roughly 2.4% of memory CD4, and over 0.35% of memory CD8 clonotypes were shared across a few donors. Sampling was limited to blood, and TCR repertoires in tissue likely differ from TCR repertoires in blood. The small number of donors limited the genetic and exposure-history diversity represented. Pairwise subsampling indicated that sequencing depth was expected to affect the degree of clonotype sharing among donors.

The donors were healthy, HIV-negative adults with no recently reported acute infections or vaccinations. Only Caucasian adults living in Nashville, Tennessee, USA were represented among the donors. CD4+ T cells were enriched by magnetic negative selection, after which naive cells were positively selected on CD45RA and the negative fraction was taken as the memory subset. Blood was collected by leukapheresis, and PBMCs were isolated by Ficoll-Histopaque density gradient centrifugation and then cryopreserved in liquid nitrogen vapor phase. Purity and quantity of every magnetically sorted T cell population were checked by analytical flow cytometry. Each sorted fraction had its genomic DNA isolated and then quantified by UV absorbance on a Nanodrop 2000c. CDR1 LGHNT and CDR2 FRNRAP were looked up in the germline V gene. V gives up 3 bases and J gives up 1 base, and the segment between their germline ends measures 6 bases. The CDR3 has 13 amino acids, counting the end cysteine and phenylalanine. CDR3 DNA only is kept here, 39 bases in frame from base 1.

About this clone itself: Its target antigen remains unknown. Qualities for individual bases were not recorded, and no much larger clone is one base off.

TCR CDR3 regions were amplified from genomic DNA by multiplex PCR using the deep immunoSEQ assay. For each cell subset, the extracted genomic DNA was distributed evenly across all wells of several immunoSEQ 96-well plates, and each plate served as one replicate. Each replicate PCR for sorted subsets received roughly 0.2 ug genomic DNA, equal to about 30,000 T cell genomes. Purified libraries were measured with a Qubit 3.0 fluorometer, size-checked on a Bioanalyzer 2100, and measured again with the KAPA Library Quantification kit. Every immunoSEQ 96-well plate was sequenced on a separate single-read 150-cycle Illumina NextSeq 550 flow cell. In the paper's pipeline: The immunoSEQ output contained only junctional sequences without quality scores, so filtering could not match that applied to full-length reads. Sequences were annotated with PyIR, a Python wrapper for IgBLAST v1.9, and V/J genes and CDR3 were assigned using IMGT germline references. Reads were removed for weak V/J assignments (E-value above 1e-6), missing CDR3, stop codons, out-of-frame junctions, or ambiguous translated residues. V3J clonotypes were defined by identical inferred V gene, J gene, and CDR3 amino acid sequence. Percentage overlap between repertoires was computed as shared unique clonotypes divided by the size of the smaller repertoire. Repertoire richness was assessed with RTK rarefaction, the Chao1 estimator, and Recon v2.1 estimates of unobserved clonotypes. Generation probabilities for all TCRbeta clonotypes obtained by the gDNA method from a handful of donors were computed using OLGA. TCRdb stores this immuneACCESS table with in-frame sequences only. Part of the clones is absent; in the studies checked, under half of the shortfall reflects unresolved V genes, and no reason is known for the rest. For V, J and clone size, that table is used; D and trimming come from the DNA. The sample contains some 2,400,000 clones, 95% of them found a single time. Over 0.1% of the sample belongs to the ten largest clones.

The sequence was collected from a man aged 18 to 29 in good health. The chain employs TRBV12-5 and TRBJ1-1; no confident D gene assignment can be made. Material for sequencing was naive CD4+ T cells sorted from blood. The sample's cell subset or site label, decoded: CD45RA+ positively selected. The CDR3 in this case is CASGLHENTEAFF. The sequence in DNA is TGTGCTAGTGGTTTACACGAGAACACTGAAGCTTTCTTT.